The 7 T cell receptor beta chains below were found in one sample sequenced in a study of blood T cell repertoires in COVID-19. The method was immunoSEQ multiplex PCR; TCRdb's version includes in-frame clones alone and lacks a portion of them. The sample has a few hundred thousand clones, about 85% seen once. The sample comprised peripheral blood. The receptors come from a man aged 18 to 30 with active or convalescent COVID-19.

This chain joins TRBV18 and TRBJ1-1; TRBD1 is a possible D gene (6 bases). The CDR3 is 15 residues long. CDR1 is KGHSH and CDR2 is LQKENI in the germline V gene. Trimming stripped 2 bases from V and 3 bases from J, with 13 bases between. For the CDR3, the DNA is TGTGCCAGCTCACCAGCGGACAGCGGGGACACTGAAGCTTTCTTT. Protein: CASSPADSGDTEAFF.

This clone was seen only once. The chain uses TRBV6-5 and TRBJ2-5; 9 bases align to TRBD1. In germline, CDR1 is MNHEY, CDR2 SVGAGI. The CDR3 spans 15 residues. Trimming cost V 4 bases and J 1 base; bases outside gene matches: 4. The CDR3 protein is CASSWSGQGQETQYF. The CDR3 DNA reads as TGTGCCAGCAGTTGGTCGGGACAGGGCCAAGAGACCCAGTACTTC.

This clone was picked up a small number of times. This sequence joins TRBV28 and TRBJ1-4; D is uncertain. Germline loops: CDR1 MDHEN, CDR2 SYDVKM. This CDR3 is 12 amino acids long. V lost 5 bases and J lost 4, with 5 bases in between. The CDR3 reads CASSLNNEKLFF. CDR3 in DNA: TGTGCCAGCAGTCTTAATAATGAAAAACTGTTTTTT.

This rearrangement joins TRBV11-2 to TRBJ1-4; D unresolved. This CDR3 comprises 13 residues. Germline V gene data show CDR1 as SGHAT and CDR2 as FQNNGV. Trimming left V 4 bases short and J 5 bases short, with 8 bases between. CDR3 nucleotide sequence: TGTGCCAGCAGCTCGAGGTGGAATGAAAAACTGTTTTTT. Encoded protein: CASSSRWNEKLFF.

A word on this clone: This specimen includes other DNA sequences encoding the same CDR3. The chain couples TRBV7-2 to TRBJ2-7; tentative D call: TRBD1 (5 bases). Trimming left V 2 bases short and J 7 bases short, with 18 bases between. Germline lookup yields CDR1 SGHTA and CDR2 FQGNSA. The CDR3 runs 15 residues. The CDR3 protein is CASSLRWQGSHEQYF. Here the CDR3 DNA reads TGTGCCAGCAGCTTAAGGTGGCAGGGCAGCCATGAGCAGTACTTC.

This rearrangement joins TRBV5-6 to TRBJ2-5, with 9 positions matching TRBD2. Trimming removed 2 bases from V and 2 bases from J; junction bases left unmatched: 7. The germline V gene has CDR1 SGHDT and CDR2 YYEEEE. The CDR3 loop spans 16 amino acids. In DNA form, the CDR3 reads TGTGCCAGCAGCTTCATCAGGCTAGCGGGGCAAGAGACCCAGTACTTC. Protein sequence: CASSFIRLAGQETQYF.

This clone turned up a few times. The gene calls are TRBV9 and TRBJ2-2; 8 nucleotides match TRBD1. This CDR3 spans 15 amino acids. The V gene's germline CDR1 is SGDLS and CDR2 YYNGEE. With V trimmed by 4 bases and J by 5 bases, 7 bases remained unmatched. Written as DNA, the CDR3 is TGTGCCAGCAGCCCGCCGACAGGGGATACCGGGGAGCTGTTTTTT. Translation: CASSPPTGDTGELFF.